The 31 T cell receptor beta chains presented below share a single source sample, sequenced in a study of preoperative IRX-2 immunotherapy in early breast cancer. The data were produced by immunoSEQ multiplex PCR, yet TCRdb's version contains in-frame clones alone and is incomplete. The table includes some 99,000 clones, roughly 88% detected once. Regarding treatment: preoperative locoregional IRX-2 cytokine immunotherapy. The specimen comprised tumor tissue, sampled after IRX-2 immunotherapy. These receptors all stem from a human donor with breast cancer.

The rearrangement uses TRBV6-4 and TRBJ2-7, with 10 bases fitting TRBD2. The germline V gene has CDR1 MRHNA and CDR2 SNTAGT. V shed 5 bases, J shed 6 bases, and the junction held 10 bases outside the gene matches. CDR3 length: 15 residues. The CDR3 DNA reads as TGTGCCAGCAGTCGGCTAGCGGGAGAATCTAGCGAGCAGTACTTC. It yields the protein CASSRLAGESSEQYF.

This clone was picked up one time. The V call is TRBV18, the J call TRBJ2-7; the D is unclear. The V end was cut by 3 bases, the J end by 0 bases, with 9 bases between. Germline lookup yields CDR1 KGHSH and CDR2 LQKENI. The CDR3 length is 14 residues. As DNA, the CDR3 is TGTGCCAGCTCACCCGTCTTAAGCTCCTACGAGCAGTACTTC. Translating it yields CASSPVLSSYEQYF.

The chain links TRBV14 to TRBJ2-2, with TRBD2 matching over 10 bases. The CDR3 loop spans 14 amino acids. CDR1 is SGHDN and CDR2 is FVKESK in the germline V gene. The J segment lost 6 bases and the V segment lost 10 bases, leaving 8 bases of the junction unmatched. The DNA for the CDR3 is TGTGCCAAGCGGCCAGCGGGAGGGCCCGGGGAGCTGTTTTTT. Translated: CAKRPAGGPGELFF.

V gene TRBV29-1 combines with J gene TRBJ1-2, with unresolved D. Germline V gene lookup returns CDR1 SQVTM and CDR2 ANQGSEA. V was cut by 1 base and J by 2 bases, with 14 bases left in between. The CDR3 has 15 residues. CDR3 in amino acids: CSVEVASSVNYGYTF. The CDR3 region has the DNA TGCAGCGTTGAAGTTGCGAGTTCTGTCAACTATGGCTACACCTTC.

The count of this clone is one. This chain links TRBV5-1 with TRBJ1-1, with TRBD1 identical over 7 bases. Trimming took 4 bases from V and 1 from J; bases not matched to a gene: 10. Per the germline V gene, CDR1 is SGHRS and CDR2 is YFSETQ. The CDR3 length is 16 residues. In nucleotides, the CDR3 is TGCGCCAGCAGCCGAGGACAGGTAGGCTCGAACACTGAAGCTTTCTTT. This codes for CASSRGQVGSNTEAFF.

This chain uses TRBV5-1 with TRBJ2-7; TRBD2 might be the D (5 bases). V was clipped by 0 bases and J by 3 bases, with 10 bases between them. This CDR3 contains 14 residues. Looked up from germline, CDR1 is SGHRS and CDR2 is YFSETQ. The CDR3 bases are TGCGCCAGCAGCTTGGATCTAGCCATCTACGAGCAGTACTTC. It is translated as CASSLDLAIYEQYF.

This chain uses TRBV25-1 with TRBJ2-5; 10 positions agree with TRBD1. The CDR3 loop spans 15 amino acids. Germline trimming cut 1 base from V and 4 bases from J; bases unmatched to any gene: 3. In germline, CDR1 is MGHDK, CDR2 SYGVNS. The CDR3 nucleotides are TGTGCCAGCAGTGAATTGACAGGGGGCTTAGAGACCCAGTACTTC. Protein: CASSELTGGLETQYF.

This chain links TRBV7-5 with TRBJ2-7; the D call of TRBD2 is as the table states it, not checked on the DNA. TRBV7-5 is an annotated pseudogene. The CDR3 consists of 15 residues. As DNA, the CDR3 is TGTGCCAGCAGCTTAGCGCCGGCGGTAATGGCCGAGCAGTACTTC. Translated: CASSLAPAVMAEQYF.

The J gene is TRBJ2-7, the V gene TRBV28; D gene ambiguous. Germline loops: CDR1 MDHEN, CDR2 SYDVKM. V was trimmed by 3 bases and J by 3 bases, leaving 6 bases between them. This CDR3 comprises 12 residues. The CDR3 region is CASSFSDYEQYF. The CDR3 bases are TGTGCCAGCAGTTTTTCCGACTACGAGCAGTACTTC.

For the CDR3, the DNA is TGTGCCAGCAGTTTCTCTTACGGGACAATCAATGAGCAGTTCTTC. It translates to CASSFSYGTINEQFF. This sequence joins TRBV28 and TRBJ2-1; TRBD1 might be the D (6 bases). CDR3 length equals 15 residues. The germline V gene encodes CDR1 MDHEN and CDR2 SYDVKM. The V gene lost 3 bases and the J gene lost 6 bases, with 15 bases spanning the gap.

This chain links TRBV19 with TRBJ1-5; 11 bases are shared with TRBD1. The V gene end was trimmed by 4 bases and the J gene end by 6 bases; junction bases not matched to a gene: 5. CDR1 and CDR2 (germline): LNHDA, SQIVND (reference sequence). This CDR3 contains 15 residues. In DNA form, the CDR3 reads TGTGCCAGTAGTACCGGACAGGGGGCTCGTCAGCCCCAGCATTTT. Residues: CASSTGQGARQPQHF.

This chain uses TRBV1 with TRBJ2-7. TRBV1 is marked as a pseudogene. The CDR3 consists of 16 residues. In DNA form, the CDR3 reads TGCGCCAGCAGCCAAGATCGAGCAGTACGATCCTACGAGCAGTACTTC. The encoded protein is CASSQDRAVRSYEQYF.

V usage is TRBV6-8 and J usage is TRBJ2-3; 8 bases are a match to TRBD2. V shed 4 bases, J shed 4 bases, and the junction held 7 bases outside the gene matches. CDR1 MNHGY and CDR2 SAAAGT come from the germline V gene. The CDR3 loop spans 15 amino acids. CDR3 residues: CASSWGLGGSDTQYF. The CDR3, as DNA: TGTGCCAGCAGTTGGGGACTAGGCGGTTCAGATACGCAGTATTTT.

The chain uses TRBV29-1 and TRBJ1-1; D is possibly TRBD1 (6 bases). Germline-derived CDR1 and CDR2 are SQVTM and ANQGSEA. V lost 7 bases, J lost 0 bases, and 12 bases lay in between. The length of the CDR3 is 13 residues. The CDR3 DNA follows: TGCAGCGCTAAAGGACAGATGAACACTGAAGCTTTCTTT. This encodes CSAKGQMNTEAFF.

This sequence joins TRBV6-7 and TRBJ2-2, with D tentatively TRBD2 (5 bases). TRBV6-7 carries the ORF label, with uncertain function. Deletions cut 5 bases from V and 7 bases from J, with 8 bases between. The CDR3 runs 12 residues. CDR3 bases: TGTGCCAGCAGTACGGGGTTCGGGGAGCTGTTTTTT. This translates into CASSTGFGELFF.

The chain is built from TRBV5-1 and TRBJ2-1, with TRBD1 matching 10 bases. The CDR3 has 14 residues. CDR1 and CDR2 from the germline V gene are SGHRS and YFSETQ. V shed 3 bases, J shed 9 bases, and the junction held 6 bases outside the gene matches. DNA for the CDR3: TGCGCCAGCAGCTCTGGACAGGGGGAGGCTGAGCAGTTCTTC. It specifies CASSSGQGEAEQFF. Together with reference TRBV5-1 and TRBJ2-1, the CDR3 gives the full variable domain: KAGVTQTPRYLIKTRGQQVTLSCSPISGHRSVSWYQQTPGQGLQFLFEYFSETQRNKGNFPGRFSGRQFSNSRSEMNVSTLELGDSALYLCASSSGQGEAEQFFGPGTRLTVL.

The V and J genes are TRBV28 and TRBJ2-7, with D perhaps matching TRBD2 (6 bases). V was trimmed by 6 bases and J by 3 bases, leaving 15 bases between them. The CDR3 sequence is 14 residues long. Germline V CDR1 and CDR2: MDHEN, SYDVKM. This CDR3 reads CASRPASAYYEQYF. CDR3 sequence (DNA): TGTGCCAGCAGGCCAGCTAGCGCCTACTACGAGCAGTACTTC.

This rearrangement joins TRBV30 to TRBJ1-1; no definite D call. The CDR3 sequence is 13 residues long. The V gene lost 2 bases and the J gene lost 1 base, with 8 bases spanning the gap. Germline CDR1 reads GTSNPN; CDR2 reads SVGIG (reference sequence). CDR3 sequence reads: CAWSPRGNTEAFF. Here the CDR3 DNA reads TGTGCCTGGAGTCCCCGGGGGAACACTGAAGCTTTCTTT.

This chain links TRBV11-3 with TRBJ1-6; 7 nucleotides line up with TRBD1. The CDR3 has 14 residues. V lost 5 bases to trimming and J lost 8 bases; unmatched junction nucleotides: 6. Germline assignment: CDR1 SGHNT and CDR2 YENEEA. The CDR3, as DNA: TGTGCCAGCAGCCCAGGGGGGTATGATTCACCCCTCCACTTT. It yields the protein CASSPGGYDSPLHF.

This clone was detected only a few times. The chain recombines TRBV11-3 with TRBJ2-1; 10 bases are shared with TRBD2. J gave up 7 bases and V 5 bases, and 5 bases lay outside the gene matches. This CDR3 is 14 amino acids long. CDR1 and CDR2 (germline): SGHNT, YENEEA. This CDR3 is CASSVSGRVNEQFF. The DNA for the CDR3 is TGTGCCAGCAGCGTAAGCGGGAGGGTGAATGAGCAGTTCTTC.

This chain links TRBV6-4 with TRBJ2-1; D not resolved. The CDR3 is 13 amino acids. Germline-derived CDR1 and CDR2 are MRHNA and SNTAGT. V lost 3 bases to trimming and J lost 1 base, with 4 bases between them. CDR3 residues: CASSEESYNEQFF. The DNA for the CDR3 is TGTGCCAGCAGTGAAGAGTCCTACAATGAGCAGTTCTTC.

The chain combines TRBV6-8 with TRBJ1-1; D gene ambiguous. Trimming removed 5 bases from V and 1 base from J, with 14 bases in between. CDR1 is MNHGY, CDR2 SAAAGT, per germline. There are 15 residues in the CDR3. The CDR3 loop is CASSNLGTSNTEAFF. As DNA, the CDR3 is TGTGCCAGCAGTAATCTCGGAACATCGAACACTGAAGCTTTCTTT.

This chain connects TRBV28 to TRBJ2-7; TRBD1 might be the D (6 bases). This CDR3 contains 13 residues. Trimming stripped 2 bases from V and 6 bases from J, with 11 bases between. Germline CDR1 and CDR2: MDHEN and SYDVKM. The CDR3 region is CASSLGRGGEQYF. CDR3 nucleotide sequence: TGTGCCAGCAGTTTAGGCAGGGGTGGCGAGCAGTACTTC.

This sequence joins TRBV7-1 and TRBJ1-6; TRBD1 matches 11 bases. TRBV7-1 is annotated as an ORF whose role is uncertain. The CDR3 has 15 residues. After removal of 4 bases from V and 9 bases from J, the junction contained 5 bases not matched to a gene. Written as DNA, the CDR3 is TGTGCCAGCAGCTTAGGGACAGGGGGATCTTCACCCCTCCACTTT. As protein: CASSLGTGGSSPLHF.

The chain uses TRBV14 and TRBJ2-1; D may be TRBD1 (5 bases). From germline, CDR1 is SGHDN and CDR2 FVKESK. Deletions cut 0 bases from V and 3 bases from J, with 9 bases between. This CDR3 has 15 amino acids. DNA for the CDR3: TGTGCCAGCAGCCAAGATGGGGCCTACTACAATGAGCAGTTCTTC. Translating gives CASSQDGAYYNEQFF.

This chain joins TRBV15 and TRBJ1-2; TRBD1 might be the D (5 bases). The CDR3 is made up of 15 amino acids. V was shortened by 3 bases and J by 2 bases, with 13 bases between the two germline ends. Germline values: CDR1 LNHNV, CDR2 YYDKDF (reference sequence). In DNA, the CDR3 is TGTGCCACCAGCAGGGGGTTGGGGCGGAACTATGGCTACACCTTC. Amino acid sequence: CATSRGLGRNYGYTF.

The rearrangement uses TRBV28 and TRBJ1-4; D might be TRBD1 (6 bases). Germline CDR1 is MDHEN and CDR2 is SYDVKM. The V gene lost 7 bases and the J gene lost 7 bases, with 13 bases spanning the gap. This CDR3 is built from 13 residues. The CDR3 coding sequence is TGTGCCAGCACCAGACAGGTTCGTGAAAAACTGTTTTTT. It codes for CASTRQVREKLFF.

The rearrangement joins TRBV7-6 to TRBJ2-3, with D tentatively TRBD1 (6 bases). Germline V gene data show CDR1 as SGHVS and CDR2 as FNYEAQ. The germline V and J ends were trimmed by 9 bases and 0 bases, with 16 bases remaining between them. The CDR3 has 15 amino acids. This CDR3 reads CARNFYRESTDTQYF. The DNA of the CDR3 is TGTGCCAGAAACTTCTACAGGGAAAGCACAGATACGCAGTATTTT.

The chain carries TRBV10-2 and TRBJ2-5; perhaps TRBD2 as D (6 bases). CDR1 and CDR2 from the germline V gene are WSHSY and SAAADI. The CDR3 is 13 amino acids. The V end lost 4 bases, the J end lost 4 bases, and 10 bases lay between the germline ends. DNA for the CDR3: TGCGCCAGCAGTGCGGGGGATATAGAGACCCAGTACTTC. It is translated as CASSAGDIETQYF.

The chain carries TRBV22-1 and TRBJ1-2; no check of the table's D call, TRBD1, against the DNA was made. TRBV22-1 is annotated as a pseudogene. The CDR3 covers 14 residues. CDR3 coding DNA: TGTACCAGCAGTCAAGCCTACGGGACATATGGCTACACCTTC. Its translation is CTSSQAYGTYGYTF.

The V and J genes are TRBV18 and TRBJ1-4, with D possibly matching TRBD1 (6 bases). V dropped 8 bases and J dropped 2 bases, with 9 bases sitting between them. Per germline, CDR1 KGHSH and CDR2 LQKENI. This CDR3 is built from 13 residues. CDR3 sequence reads: CASEDSTNEKLFF. As DNA, the CDR3 is TGTGCCAGCGAGGACAGCACTAATGAAAAACTGTTTTTT.